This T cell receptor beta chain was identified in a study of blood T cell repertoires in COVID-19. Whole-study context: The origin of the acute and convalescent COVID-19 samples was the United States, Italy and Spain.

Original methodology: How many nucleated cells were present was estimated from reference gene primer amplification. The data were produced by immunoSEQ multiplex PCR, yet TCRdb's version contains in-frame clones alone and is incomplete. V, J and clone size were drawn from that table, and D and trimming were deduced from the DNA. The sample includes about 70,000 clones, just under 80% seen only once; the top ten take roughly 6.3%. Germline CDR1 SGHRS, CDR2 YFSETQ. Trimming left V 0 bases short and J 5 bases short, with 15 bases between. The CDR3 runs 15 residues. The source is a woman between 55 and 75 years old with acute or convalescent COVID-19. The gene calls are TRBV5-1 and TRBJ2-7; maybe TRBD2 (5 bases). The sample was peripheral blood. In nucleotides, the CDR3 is TGCGCCAGCAGCTTGGCGACGGGAAAGGCCCACGAGCAGTACTTC. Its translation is CASSLATGKAHEQYF.